This T cell receptor beta chain was sequenced in a study of naive and memory T cell subsets. Both TRBC1 and TRBC2 were covered by a beta constant-region primer of two equimolar oligonucleotides. TCRdb ran MiXCR on the UMI-ligation and nested PCR reads and lists one entry per CDR3 protein. The table has about 85,000 distinct CDR3 sequences, 10% to 15% seen once. Germline assignment: CDR1 SGHKS and CDR2 YYEKEE (reference sequence). The CDR3 extends over 16 amino acids. V was clipped by 0 bases and J by 2 bases, with 14 bases between them. This clonotype originated in a human donor in good health. V usage is TRBV5-5 and J usage is TRBJ2-5; D unresolved. The sample comprised central memory CD4+ T cells from blood. The CDR3 nucleotides are TGTGCCAGCAGCTTGGCCGTAGCCCAGCTTCAAGAGACCCAGTACTTC. It is translated as CASSLAVAQLQETQYF.